A selection of T cell receptor beta chains follows, all from one sample in a study of molecular identifiers for immune sequencing clone quantification. Each CDR3 protein is one row after TCRdb ran MiXCR on the PCR reads. Of over 600,000 distinct CDR3 sequences in the sample, nearly 20% were seen once. Sequencing used naive CD8+ T cells from blood, with Jurkat cell RNA spiked in. The receptor source for this set is a human donor in good health. Some libraries in this study had Jurkat cell RNA spiked in. Each CDR3 is given with its conserved first and last residue. D genes are given only for firm matches. Size tells how often a clone was seen (once, few, many) or the class of an expanded clone, and some rows leave it out.

>TRBV12-3/TRBV12-4|TRBJ1-1|.|.
TGTGCCACTCGTAACACTGGAGCTTTCTTT
CATRNTGAFF
>TRBV6-6|TRBJ1-6|.|.
TGTGCCAGCAGCCCCTTTAGGGGGTCCCATAATTCACCCCTCCACTTT
CASSPFRGSHNSPLHF
>TRBV29-1|TRBJ1-1|many|.
TGCAGCATTCTGTTGGGGAACACTGAAGCTTTCTTT
CSILLGNTEAFF
>TRBV10-1|TRBJ2-1|many|.
TGCGCCAGTGCTACTAGCTCCTACAATGAGCAGTTCTTC
CASATSSYNEQFF
>TRBV7-2|TRBJ2-7|.|TRBD2
TGTGCCAGCGCGGGGGAACCAGGGCTGTCCTGCGAGCAGTACTTC
CASAGEPGLSCEQYF
>TRBV5-6|TRBJ1-1|many|.
TGTGCCAGCAGCTTGGCTCTGGAAGCTTTCTTT
CASSLALEAFF
>TRBV4-1|TRBJ1-2|.|.
TGCGCCAGCAGCCAAGATGGAACAGGGTTTGGCTACACCTTC
CASSQDGTGFGYTF
>TRBV4-3|TRBJ2-7|many|.
TGCGCCAGCAGCCAAGGTCGATGGGACGAGCAGTACTTC
CASSQGRWDEQYF
>TRBV7-9|TRBJ1-4|many|.
TGTGCCAGCAGCTCAGGACAGACTAGTGAAAAACTGTTTTTT
CASSSGQTSEKLFF
>TRBV30|TRBJ1-2|.|.
TGTGCCTGGAGCGCTGAGGGTACTAACTATGGCTACACCTTC
CAWSAEGTNYGYTF
>TRBV27|TRBJ2-3|many|.
TGTGCCCTCTGTCGAGATACGCAGTATTTT
CALCRDTQYF
>TRBV25-1|TRBJ2-3|many|TRBD2
TGTGCCAGCAGTACTAGCGGGAGGCCGAGAGATACGCAGTATTTT
CASSTSGRPRDTQYF
>TRBV2|TRBJ2-3|many|TRBD2
TGTGCCAGCAGCATGACTAGCGGGGTAGCAGATACGCAGTATTTT
CASSMTSGVADTQYF
>TRBV30|TRBJ1-1|.|TRBD1
TGTGCCTGGAGGATAACCGGGACAGGGGTTAAGAGAGCTTTCTTT
CAWRITGTGVKRAFF